The T cell receptor beta chain described here comes from a study of post-analysis software for immune sequencing data. Study-level background: Relapsing-remitting, secondary progressive and progressive-relapsing forms made up the multiple sclerosis disease courses. General study points: Significantly lower normalized Chao1 diversity was seen in multiple sclerosis patients than in controls. Roughly five TRBV segments occurring more often in patients than controls included TRBV5-6, TRBV5-1 and TRBV20-1. By F measure, samples from a shared preparation batch strongly co-clustered.

Germline V CDR1 and CDR2: DFQATT, SNEGSKA (reference sequence). This CDR3 comprises 13 residues. Trimming took off 4 bases at V and 2 bases at J, with 9 bases between the two ends. Notes on this clonotype: Its antigen remains unknown.

TCR beta cDNA libraries included unique molecular identifiers. The source material, roughly 0.85 to 10 million T cells, gave rise to 500,000 or so cDNA molecules. One entry per CDR3 protein, called by TCRdb with MiXCR from the PCR reads. Of approximately 460,000 distinct CDR3 sequences listed, approximately 46% are singletons. The chain recombines TRBV20-1 with TRBJ1-5; D uncertain. The source is a girl aged 5-17 years with multiple sclerosis. The sample taken for sequencing was blood. The CDR3 protein is CSANKQCNQPQHF. The CDR3 DNA reads TGCAGTGCTAATAAGCAGTGCAATCAGCCCCAGCATTTT.